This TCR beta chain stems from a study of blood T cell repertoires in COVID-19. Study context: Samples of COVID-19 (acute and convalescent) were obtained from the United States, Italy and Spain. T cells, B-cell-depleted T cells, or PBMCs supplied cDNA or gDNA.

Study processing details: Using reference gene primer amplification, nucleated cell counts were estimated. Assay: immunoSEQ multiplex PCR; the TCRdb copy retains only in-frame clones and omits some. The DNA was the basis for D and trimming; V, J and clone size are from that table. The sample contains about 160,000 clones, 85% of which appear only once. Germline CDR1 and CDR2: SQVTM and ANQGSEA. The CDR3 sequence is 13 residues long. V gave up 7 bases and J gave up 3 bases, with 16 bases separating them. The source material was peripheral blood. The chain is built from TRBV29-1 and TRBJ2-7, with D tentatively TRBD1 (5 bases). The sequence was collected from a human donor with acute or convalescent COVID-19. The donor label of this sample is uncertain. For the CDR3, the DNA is TGCAGCGGGCAGGGCGATGCGGACTACGAGCAGTACTTC. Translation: CSGQGDADYEQYF.